One and the same sample provided the 32 T cell receptor beta chains below, sequenced in a study of lymphopenia after photon versus proton radiotherapy. TCRdb's copy holds only in-frame clones and misses some; the assay was immunoSEQ multiplex PCR. The repertoire holds about 160,000 clones, approximately 91% seen once, with around 4.7% in the top ten. Material: peripheral blood, obtained from a patient treated with photon-based radiotherapy. Receptors were obtained from a man between 50 and 59 years old with gastric cancer.

The CDR3 DNA sequence: TGTGCCAGCAGCCCGGGACAGCAAGAGACCCAGTACTTC. Translating gives CASSPGQQETQYF. The rearrangement links TRBV5-4 to TRBJ2-5, with 7 bases identical to TRBD1. This CDR3 region has 13 residues. V lost 4 bases, J lost 2 bases, and 2 bases stayed unmatched. Germline CDR1 is SGHNT and CDR2 is YYREEE (reference sequence).

The J gene is TRBJ2-1, the V gene TRBV9, with D possibly TRBD1 on 5 matching bases. CDR1 and CDR2 (germline): SGDLS, YYNGEE. V was shortened by 0 bases and J by 3 bases, with 7 bases between the two germline ends. The CDR3 runs to 14 residues. CDR3 in DNA: TGTGCCAGCAGCGTAGACACAGGCTACAATGAGCAGTTCTTC. Translating gives CASSVDTGYNEQFF.

The rearrangement joins TRBV6-5 to TRBJ2-3; 8 bases agree with TRBD1. Losses at the gene ends were 4 bases for V and 6 bases for J; bases not matched to a gene: 6. The CDR3 has 14 amino acids. Germline assignment: CDR1 MNHEY and CDR2 SVGAGI. The CDR3 loop reads CASSFGRGRDTQYF. CDR3 in DNA: TGTGCCAGCAGTTTCGGCAGGGGGCGGGATACGCAGTATTTT.

For the CDR3, the DNA is TGTGCCAGCAGCTCAGGATTCTCAGGGGAGACCCAGTACTTC. Its translation is CASSSGFSGETQYF. The chain recombines TRBV11-2 with TRBJ2-5; the D gene is possibly TRBD1 (5 bases). This CDR3 region has 14 residues. Germline CDR1 is SGHAT and CDR2 is FQNNGV. Trimming shortened V by 4 bases and J by 5 bases, and 14 bases separated the two germline ends.

The chain joins TRBV18 to TRBJ1-1, with D tentatively TRBD1 (5 bases). The CDR3 spans 14 residues. The V and J ends lost 4 bases and 12 bases respectively, with 21 bases between them. The germline V gene encodes CDR1 KGHSH and CDR2 LQKENI. The CDR3 spells CASSRLGTEDQTFF. The CDR3 nucleotides are TGTGCCAGCTCACGACTCGGGACGGAGGATCAAACTTTCTTT.

This chain joins TRBV5-6 and TRBJ2-4, with a tentative D call TRBD1 (5 bases). V was shortened by 3 bases and J by 3 bases, with 10 bases between the two germline ends. Germline V gene lookup returns CDR1 SGHDT and CDR2 YYEEEE. CDR3 length equals 14 residues. CDR3 in DNA: TGTGCCAGCAGCTCCTATCAGGGCAAAAACATTCAGTACTTC. The encoded protein is CASSSYQGKNIQYF.

The chain joins TRBV5-1 to TRBJ2-1; 7 bases agree with TRBD2. Germline V CDR1 and CDR2: SGHRS, YFSETQ. The CDR3 covers 18 residues. J gave up 3 bases and V 1 base, and 13 bases lay outside the gene matches. DNA of the CDR3: TGCGCCAGCAGCTTGCAGACGATCGGGTCTAGCGGCTACAATGAGCAGTTCTTC. This gives the protein CASSLQTIGSSGYNEQFF.

The gene calls are TRBV28 and TRBJ2-2; 8 bases line up with TRBD1. V was clipped by 4 bases and J by 5 bases; unmatched bases: 6. Germline values: CDR1 MDHEN, CDR2 SYDVKM. This CDR3 is 15 amino acids long. The CDR3 region is CASSSGGAQTGELFF. CDR3 bases: TGTGCCAGCAGTTCAGGGGGCGCACAGACCGGGGAGCTGTTTTTT.

This clone has just one count. The chain carries TRBV5-1 and TRBJ1-3; maybe TRBD1 (6 bases). The CDR3 loop spans 15 amino acids. The germline V gene encodes CDR1 SGHRS and CDR2 YFSETQ. V was shortened by 4 bases and J by 1 base, with 12 bases between the two germline ends. The CDR3 DNA reads TGCGCCAGCAGCCCTGGAGGGGGATCTGGAAACACCATATATTTT. Translating gives CASSPGGGSGNTIYF.

CDR3 residues: CASSLTGTVQQRSEQFF. CDR3 bases: TGTGCCAGCAGCCTTACCGGGACAGTTCAACAGAGGAGTGAGCAGTTCTTC. The chain recombines TRBV27 with TRBJ2-1, with TRBD1 matching over 7 bases. The germline V gene has CDR1 MNHEY and CDR2 SMNVEV (reference sequence). V dropped 6 bases and J dropped 9; count of bases not matched to a gene: 20. This CDR3 comprises 17 residues.

J is TRBJ1-3 and V is TRBV4-1; D gene ambiguous. The CDR3 runs to 19 residues. Germline V gene data show CDR1 as MGHRA and CDR2 as YSYEKL. Deletions cut 0 bases from V and 8 bases from J, with 26 bases between. This chain's CDR3 is CASSQDEQAPLRVSDTIYF. The CDR3 DNA reads as TGCGCCAGCAGCCAAGATGAGCAGGCCCCGCTTCGGGTGTCGGACACCATATATTTT.

V and J are TRBV4-1 and TRBJ1-4; TRBD1 aligns across 9 bases. Trimming removed 3 bases from V and 7 bases from J; junction bases left unmatched: 0. The CDR3 length is 13 residues. Looked up from germline, CDR1 is MGHRA and CDR2 is YSYEKL. The CDR3 coding sequence is TGCGCCAGCAGCCAGACAGGGGGTGAAAAACTGTTTTTT. As protein: CASSQTGGEKLFF.

The rearrangement joins TRBV6-1 to TRBJ2-1; TRBD2 aligns across 7 bases. Germline V gene lookup returns CDR1 MNHNS and CDR2 SASEGT. After removal of 0 bases from V and 8 bases from J, the junction contained 19 bases not matched to a gene. There are 19 residues in the CDR3. The CDR3: CASSEAVFRLAVELDEQFF. In DNA form, the CDR3 reads TGTGCCAGCAGTGAAGCGGTATTCCGACTAGCCGTGGAGTTGGATGAGCAGTTCTTC.

This clone was counted a few times. The chain is built from TRBV9 and TRBJ1-1; D is unclear. The germline CDR1 and CDR2 sequences are SGDLS and YYNGEE. Trimming left V 0 bases short and J 1 base short, with 13 bases between. The CDR3 has 16 amino acids. The CDR3 protein is CASSVEEAGRNTEAFF. CDR3 nucleotides: TGTGCCAGCAGCGTAGAGGAGGCAGGACGGAACACTGAAGCTTTCTTT.

This clone is a singleton in its sample. The chain is built from TRBV7-2 and TRBJ2-2; TRBD1 is a possible D gene (5 bases). The CDR3 is made up of 15 amino acids. Germline V gene sequence: CDR1 SGHTA, CDR2 FQGNSA. The germline V and J ends were trimmed by 2 bases and 4 bases, with 11 bases remaining between them. In nucleotides, the CDR3 is TGTGCCAGCAGCTTATTACAGGTCGGCACCGGGGAGCTGTTTTTT. Translated, it gives CASSLLQVGTGELFF.

The chain joins TRBV25-1 to TRBJ2-7; D is perhaps TRBD1 (6 bases). Germline CDR1 reads MGHDK; CDR2 reads SYGVNS. This CDR3 is built from 14 residues. V gave up 6 bases and J gave up 6 bases, with 18 bases separating them. In DNA, the CDR3 is TGTGCCAGCAGGGGGGACAAGGGGACGGGCGAGCAGTACTTC. This translates into CASRGDKGTGEQYF.

V is TRBV7-9 and J is TRBJ2-5, with D perhaps matching TRBD1 or TRBD2 (5 bases each). The V gene's germline CDR1 is SEHNR and CDR2 FQNEAQ (reference sequence). This CDR3 is 15 amino acids long. Trimming removed 5 bases from V and 2 bases from J, with 15 bases in between. The CDR3 DNA reads TGTGCCAGCAGCCGCCCCGGGGCAGGGCAAGAGACCCAGTACTTC. Its protein is CASSRPGAGQETQYF.

This chain connects TRBV11-2 to TRBJ1-2; D ambiguous. V lost 0 bases and J 4 bases, leaving 9 bases between the germline ends. This CDR3 region has 14 residues. From germline, CDR1 is SGHAT and CDR2 FQNNGV. The CDR3 sequence: CASSLDRYSYGYTF. Here the CDR3 DNA reads TGTGCCAGCAGCTTAGATCGATACTCCTATGGCTACACCTTC.

The CDR3 coding sequence is TGCGCCAGCAGGGTTGGGGGGACCACAGGGTTCACTGGAAACACCATATATTTT. Its protein product is CASRVGGTTGFTGNTIYF. The chain uses TRBV5-1 and TRBJ1-3, with D perhaps TRBD1 (6 bases). V was clipped by 5 bases and J by 2 bases, with 23 bases between them. The CDR3 runs 18 residues. Per germline, CDR1 SGHRS and CDR2 YFSETQ. Looking up the rest from reference TRBV5-1 and TRBJ1-3 gives the full variable domain: KAGVTQTPRYLIKTRGQQVTLSCSPISGHRSVSWYQQTPGQGLQFLFEYFSETQRNKGNFPGRFSGRQFSNSRSEMNVSTLELGDSALYLCASRVGGTTGFTGNTIYFGEGSWLTVV.

CDR3 residues: CATRGAGYEQYF. CDR3 bases: TGTGCCACCCGTGGGGCGGGCTACGAGCAGTACTTC. The chain couples TRBV27 to TRBJ2-7; either TRBD1 or TRBD2 may supply D (5 bases each). Per germline, CDR1 MNHEY and CDR2 SMNVEV (reference sequence). This CDR3 is built from 12 residues. V gave up 10 bases and J gave up 3 bases, with 13 bases separating them.

This sequence joins TRBV4-2 and TRBJ2-7; the D gene is possibly TRBD1 (6 bases). The CDR3 runs to 15 residues. The V and J ends lost 6 bases and 0 bases respectively, with 15 bases between them. From germline, CDR1 is LGHNA and CDR2 YNFKEQ. In DNA form, the CDR3 reads TGTGCCAGCAGGGCTAGGCAGGGGAGCTCCTACGAGCAGTACTTC. Amino acid sequence: CASRARQGSSYEQYF.

The V and J genes are TRBV19 and TRBJ2-7; a possible D gene is TRBD2 (6 bases). The CDR3 is 15 amino acids. Per germline, CDR1 LNHDA and CDR2 SQIVND (reference sequence). V shed 6 bases and J shed 2 bases, with 17 bases lying between them. Here the CDR3 reads CASSPRISGTYEQYF. For the CDR3, the DNA is TGTGCCAGTAGCCCTCGTATTAGCGGAACCTACGAGCAGTACTTC.

This clone has just one count. V gene TRBV13 combines with J gene TRBJ2-1, with 13 bases aligning to TRBD2. The CDR3 covers 16 residues. Losses at the gene ends were 5 bases for V and 3 bases for J; bases not matched to a gene: 4. Germline loops: CDR1 PRHDT, CDR2 FYEKMQ (reference sequence). The CDR3 sequence: CASSKRTSGSYNEQFF. The CDR3 DNA reads TGTGCCAGCAGCAAAAGGACTAGCGGGAGCTACAATGAGCAGTTCTTC. Full variable domain (remainder filled in from reference TRBV13 and TRBJ2-1): AAGVIQSPRHLIKEKRETATLKCYPIPRHDTVYWYQQGPGQDPQFLISFYEKMQSDKGSIPDRFSAQQFSDYHSELNMSSLELGDSALYFCASSKRTSGSYNEQFFGPGTRLTVL.

The chain recombines TRBV4-3 with TRBJ2-3; 11 bases align to TRBD2. The length of the CDR3 is 18 residues. J gave up 1 base and V 3 bases, and 9 bases lay outside the gene matches. Per germline, CDR1 LGHNA and CDR2 YSLEER. As DNA, the CDR3 is TGCGCCAGCAGCCAGGGGACTAGCGGCTCCCCGGGCACAGATACGCAGTATTTT. As protein: CASSQGTSGSPGTDTQYF.

This chain joins TRBV4-2 and TRBJ2-7; 8 nucleotides align to TRBD1. V shed 1 base and J 2 bases; nucleotides not matched to a gene: 4. The CDR3 runs to 15 residues. Looked up from germline, CDR1 is LGHNA and CDR2 is YNFKEQ. CDR3 residues: CASSQGGTGPYEQYF. CDR3 sequence (DNA): TGTGCCAGCAGCCAAGGGGGGACAGGTCCCTACGAGCAGTACTTC.

The rearrangement joins TRBV19 to TRBJ1-5; 9 bases match TRBD1. The CDR3 spans 14 residues. The germline gives CDR1 LNHDA, CDR2 SQIVND (reference sequence). Unmatched junction bases numbered 9, after V lost 9 bases and J lost 6 bases. The CDR3 loop reads CASTGTGLGQPQHF. As DNA, the CDR3 is TGTGCCAGCACCGGGACAGGGCTTGGTCAGCCCCAGCATTTT.

The genes are TRBV7-9 and TRBJ1-1; 8 nucleotides line up with TRBD1. Trimming took 2 bases from V and 6 from J; bases not matched to a gene: 8. There are 15 residues in the CDR3. Germline CDR1 reads SEHNR; CDR2 reads FQNEAQ (reference sequence). CDR3 sequence (DNA): TGTGCCAGCAGCTTAAGAAGGACAGGGTTGGCTGAAGCTTTCTTT. It encodes CASSLRRTGLAEAFF.

The V gene is TRBV7-2, the J gene TRBJ1-5, with a tentative D call TRBD1 (5 bases). The germline V gene has CDR1 SGHTA and CDR2 FQGNSA. V shed 3 bases and J shed 3 bases, with 12 bases lying between them. The length of the CDR3 is 15 residues. This CDR3 is CASSFLGVTNQPQHF. For the CDR3, the DNA is TGTGCCAGCAGCTTTTTGGGGGTTACCAATCAGCCCCAGCATTTT.

V and J are TRBV5-1 and TRBJ1-2; no firm D call. The CDR3 covers 12 residues. Germline CDR1 reads SGHRS; CDR2 reads YFSETQ. V was trimmed by 1 base and J by 5 bases, leaving 6 bases between them. In DNA, the CDR3 is TGCGCCAGCAGCTTGCTGGGGTATGGCTACACCTTC. Protein sequence: CASSLLGYGYTF.

In this sample, this clone turned up once. The chain recombines TRBV7-3 with TRBJ2-3; no definite D call. The V end was cut by 1 base, the J end by 1 base, with 3 bases between. The CDR3 covers 13 residues. Germline CDR1 is SGHTA and CDR2 is FQGTGA. Here the CDR3 reads CASSLMGTDTQYF. The DNA for the CDR3 is TGTGCCAGCAGCTTAATGGGCACAGATACGCAGTATTTT.

The table lists this clone with a count of one. The chain uses TRBV6-5 and TRBJ2-7; 8 nucleotides line up with TRBD1. Looked up from germline, CDR1 is MNHEY and CDR2 is SVGAGI. With 0 bases clipped from V and 3 bases from J, the junction kept 4 bases outside the gene matches. The CDR3 is made up of 15 amino acids. CDR3 protein: CASSYSRTGGYEQYF. CDR3 bases: TGTGCCAGCAGTTACTCTCGTACAGGGGGCTACGAGCAGTACTTC.

J is TRBJ2-7 and V is TRBV5-4; D may be TRBD2 (6 bases). V shed 0 bases and J shed 3 bases, with 10 bases lying between them. Germline assignment: CDR1 SGHNT and CDR2 YYREEE (reference sequence). The CDR3 runs 14 residues. CDR3: CASSLGGGNYEQYF. DNA of the CDR3: TGTGCCAGCAGCTTGGGCGGAGGGAACTACGAGCAGTACTTC.